The 19 T cell receptor beta chains below were found in one sample sequenced in a study of cytomegalovirus exposure and HLA in healthy donors. The study ran its PCR with 60 Vbeta and 13 Jbeta primers. Clones were read by immunoSEQ multiplex PCR, and TCRdb kept only the in-frame ones, dropping some. The table records some 150,000 clones, around 74% of them present only once. Input material: PBMCs. The source is a man between 18 and 35 years old in good health and CMV-seronegative.

The rearrangement joins TRBV11-2 to TRBJ2-7, with 13 bases matching TRBD2. The CDR3 contains 18 residues. Germline V gene sequence: CDR1 SGHAT, CDR2 FQNNGV. V lost 5 bases, J lost 8 bases, and 18 bases stayed unmatched. As DNA, the CDR3 is TGTGCCAGCAGCCCCGGGTGGGGCCGGACTAGCGGGGGCCTTCAGCAGTACTTC. Amino acid sequence: CASSPGWGRTSGGLQQYF.

This clone has more than one count but fewer than ten. The V and J genes are TRBV6-1 and TRBJ1-6; TRBD1 is a possible D gene (5 bases). The germline CDR1 and CDR2 sequences are MNHNS and SASEGT. There are 16 residues in the CDR3. Trimming took 1 base from V and 4 from J, leaving 11 bases between them. The CDR3: CASSEVPAGYNSPLHF. CDR3 sequence (DNA): TGTGCCAGCAGTGAAGTCCCCGCAGGGTATAATTCACCCCTCCACTTT.

This rearrangement joins TRBV5-1 to TRBJ2-3; the D gene is possibly TRBD1 (6 bases). From germline, CDR1 is SGHRS and CDR2 YFSETQ. The CDR3 is 15 amino acids. Trimming left V 3 bases short and J 0 bases short, with 11 bases between. The DNA for the CDR3 is TGCGCCAGCAGCTGGGCCGGGACAAGCACAGATACGCAGTATTTT. Translating gives CASSWAGTSTDTQYF.

This chain connects TRBV2 to TRBJ2-1; 8 nucleotides match TRBD2. Germline CDR1 reads SNHLY; CDR2 reads FYNNEI. The CDR3 loop spans 15 amino acids. Losses at the gene ends were 2 bases for V and 4 bases for J; bases not matched to a gene: 4. As DNA, the CDR3 is TGTGCCAGCAGTGAATATAGCGGGGCTTACAATGAGCAGTTCTTC. Amino acid sequence: CASSEYSGAYNEQFF. Full variable domain (outside the CDR3, taken from reference TRBV2 and TRBJ2-1): EPEVTQTPSHQVTQMGQEVILRCVPISNHLYFYWYRQILGQKVEFLVSFYNNEISEKSEIFDDQFSVERPDGSNFTLKIRSTKLEDSAMYFCASSEYSGAYNEQFFGPGTRLTVL.

The chain combines TRBV7-2 with TRBJ2-1; tentative D call: TRBD1 (6 bases). Germline lookup yields CDR1 SGHTA and CDR2 FQGNSA. V was shortened by 6 bases and J by 6 bases, with 18 bases between the two germline ends. The CDR3 is made up of 15 amino acids. The CDR3 sequence is CASSSQGPGGNEQFF. The CDR3 nucleotides are TGTGCCAGCAGTTCGCAGGGGCCTGGGGGCAATGAGCAGTTCTTC.

The chain couples TRBV20-1 to TRBJ1-2, with 9 bases aligning to TRBD1. The CDR3 sequence is 11 residues long. Germline CDR1 and CDR2: DFQATT and SNEGSKA (reference sequence). The ends lost 6 bases at V and 8 bases at J; junction bases unmatched: 4. The CDR3 bases are TGCAGTGCCCTGGGACAGGGCGGCTACACCTTC. Translation gives CSALGQGGYTF.

The chain couples TRBV7-9 to TRBJ1-5, with 7 bases matching TRBD1. Germline-derived CDR1 and CDR2 are SEHNR and FQNEAQ (reference sequence). After removal of 4 bases from V and 0 bases from J, the junction contained 9 bases not matched to a gene. The CDR3 covers 17 residues. CDR3 DNA sequence: TGTGCCAGCAGCTCGGGACAGTACAATCTTAGCAATCAGCCCCAGCATTTT. It is translated as CASSSGQYNLSNQPQHF.

The J gene is TRBJ2-3, the V gene TRBV7-3; 9 bases match TRBD2. CDR3 length: 16 amino acids. Trimming cost V 4 bases and J 2 bases; bases outside gene matches: 7. Looked up from germline, CDR1 is SGHTA and CDR2 is FQGTGA. The CDR3: CASSSWASGATDTQYF. CDR3 nucleotides: TGTGCCAGCAGCTCGTGGGCTAGCGGGGCCACAGATACGCAGTATTTT.

The chain uses TRBV5-1 and TRBJ2-7, with D tentatively TRBD2 (5 bases). Per the germline V gene, CDR1 is SGHRS and CDR2 is YFSETQ. The CDR3 is 14 amino acids. The V gene lost 4 bases and the J gene lost 5 bases, with 16 bases spanning the gap. CDR3 amino acids: CASSPPTGFNEQYF. The CDR3 DNA reads as TGCGCCAGCAGCCCCCCTACGGGGTTCAACGAGCAGTACTTC.

J is TRBJ2-3 and V is TRBV4-3; the match to TRBD2 covers 9 bases. The CDR3 covers 15 residues. V lost 0 bases and J lost 11; bases outside the gene matches: 9. Germline loops: CDR1 LGHNA, CDR2 YSLEER. The CDR3, as DNA: TGCGCCAGCAGCCAAGACGTCGCGGGGGGGACCCGGCAGTATTTT. It yields the protein CASSQDVAGGTRQYF.

The gene calls are TRBV2 and TRBJ2-2, with a weak D call TRBD2 (5 bases). Trimming pared 6 bases from V and 7 bases from J, leaving 12 bases between. CDR3 length equals 13 residues. Germline lookup yields CDR1 SNHLY and CDR2 FYNNEI. The CDR3 loop is CASREREYGELFF. In DNA form, the CDR3 reads TGTGCCAGCAGGGAAAGGGAGTACGGGGAGCTGTTTTTT. Using reference TRBV2 and TRBJ2-2 for the parts outside the CDR3, the full variable domain is EPEVTQTPSHQVTQMGQEVILRCVPISNHLYFYWYRQILGQKVEFLVSFYNNEISEKSEIFDDQFSVERPDGSNFTLKIRSTKLEDSAMYFCASREREYGELFFGEGSRLTVL.

The V and J genes are TRBV9 and TRBJ2-3; possible D gene TRBD2, 6 bases. Germline CDR1 reads SGDLS; CDR2 reads YYNGEE. V was shortened by 1 base and J by 10 bases, with 13 bases between the two germline ends. This CDR3 has 13 residues. CDR3 in DNA: TGTGCCAGCAGCGTAACGGTGAGGGAGGCGCAGTATTTT. It encodes CASSVTVREAQYF.

The chain employs TRBV18 and TRBJ1-3; D is unclear. In germline, CDR1 is KGHSH, CDR2 LQKENI. The CDR3 consists of 17 residues. The ends were cut back, 0 bases at V and 4 bases at J, with 16 bases in the middle. The CDR3 nucleotides are TGTGCCAGCTCACCACCGATATCAGAGGGAGACGGAAACACCATATATTTT. Its protein is CASSPPISEGDGNTIYF.

This clone was counted between two and nine times. This chain links TRBV10-3 with TRBJ2-2; a possible D gene is TRBD1 (5 bases). V was shortened by 8 bases and J by 6 bases, with 22 bases between the two germline ends. CDR1 ENHRY and CDR2 SYGVKD come from the germline V gene. The CDR3 is 16 residues long. The CDR3 reads CAIGVLTAVGPGELFF. CDR3 coding DNA: TGTGCCATCGGAGTATTGACAGCCGTTGGACCCGGGGAGCTGTTTTTT.

The sample holds one count of this clone. The chain is built from TRBV25-1 and TRBJ1-4; D might be TRBD1 (6 bases). Trimming removed 5 bases from V and 7 bases from J, with 11 bases in between. Germline lookup yields CDR1 MGHDK and CDR2 SYGVNS. The CDR3 sequence is 13 residues long. Here the CDR3 reads CASSWTVGEKLFF. In DNA, the CDR3 is TGTGCCAGCAGTTGGACAGTGGGTGAAAAACTGTTTTTT.

This sequence joins TRBV7-9 and TRBJ1-1; 11 nucleotides align to TRBD1. V lost 3 bases to trimming and J lost 1 base; unmatched junction nucleotides: 7. Germline values: CDR1 SEHNR, CDR2 FQNEAQ (reference sequence). CDR3 length equals 17 residues. The CDR3 reads CASSLGQGGYANTEAFF. The CDR3 DNA reads TGTGCCAGCAGCTTGGGACAGGGGGGGTATGCGAACACTGAAGCTTTCTTT. The whole variable domain, filled in from reference TRBV7-9 and TRBJ1-1, reads DTGVSQNPRHKITKRGQNVTFRCDPISEHNRLYWYRQTLGQGPEFLTYFQNEAQLEKSRLLSDRFSAERPKGSFSTLEIQRTEQGDSAMYLCASSLGQGGYANTEAFFGQGTRLTVV.

The chain combines TRBV7-7 with TRBJ1-5; D is perhaps TRBD1 (5 bases). The CDR3 has 18 amino acids. Germline V gives CDR1 SSHAT, CDR2 FNYEAQ (reference sequence). Trimming took 6 bases from V and 2 from J, leaving 23 bases between them. CDR3 protein: CASSQKVGTGWGNQPQHF. CDR3 DNA: TGTGCCAGCAGTCAGAAGGTGGGGACTGGCTGGGGCAATCAGCCCCAGCATTTT.

The chain has TRBV4-1 and TRBJ1-5; TRBD1 might be the D (6 bases). The V end was cut by 2 bases, the J end by 1 base, with 6 bases between. Germline loops: CDR1 MGHRA, CDR2 YSYEKL. The CDR3 sequence is 14 residues long. CDR3: CASSQTGSNQPQHF. The DNA for the CDR3 is TGCGCCAGCAGCCAAACAGGGAGCAATCAGCCCCAGCATTTT.

The chain has TRBV6-5 and TRBJ2-5; D remains unclear. Germline-derived CDR1 and CDR2 are MNHEY and SVGAGI. The V end was cut by 7 bases, the J end by 14 bases, with 17 bases between. The CDR3 runs to 11 residues. Written as DNA, the CDR3 is TGTGCCAGCAAAGACCGACATGGCGAATACTTC. Protein: CASKDRHGEYF.